This T cell receptor (beta chain) was obtained from a study of long-term antiretroviral therapy in people with HIV (dated by TCRdb to between 2020 and 2023). About the full investigation: The earliest samples were collected about a decade before the 2015 WHO recommendation for immediate ART, when ART was typically delayed until CD4 counts fell. A retrospective serial study tested whether changes in peripheral blood TRB repertoire composition and diversity were associated with ART initiation and durable HIV suppression. A total of under 250 cryopreserved PBMC samples were contributed to the cohort by 30 adults with confirmed HIV infection, with samples collected serially over a mean of roughly six years (range 1-12). About 35% of the 30 participants with HIV were female. No cross-contamination during QIAcube processing was seen in test extractions of a monoclonal T-cell line run alongside a few dozen polyclonal samples. Study-wide conclusions, independent of this receptor: Samples dated from the mid-2000s to the late 2010s, and the ART regimens used may be less effective than current ones. Because pre-ART samples had limited cell numbers, unsorted PBMC were profiled rather than sorted CD4+ and CD8+ T cells. At every time point, the repertoire was dominated by expanded TRB clones first identified before ART initiation, although this dominance fluctuated and, in many PLHIV, declined after ART. Limited PBMC availability meant only the TCR beta chain was sequenced, without alpha chain pairing. Starting ART was linked to a significant rise in TRB diversity, yet even with long-term ART the diversity remained significantly lower than in transplant donor controls. Inferences about post-ART repertoire changes were limited because no data were available on ART adherence, viral resistance or therapy changes. CDR3 length ranges in HIV repertoires were narrower than in controls, and network structure suggested an antigen-experienced repertoire with only a slight naive shift after ART.

Via the germline V gene, CDR1 is SNHLY and CDR2 FYNNEI. Inclusive of the bounding cysteine and phenylalanine, the CDR3 is 19 residues long. CDR3 DNA is the only sequence kept; it has 57 bases, read in frame from the first base. Between the V and J ends, shortened by 7 bases and 0 bases respectively, the junction contains 24 bases. Turning to this clone: The antigen this receptor binds is unknown. No base quality values were provided; no much bigger clone lies one nucleotide off.

To be included, a participant needed at least one PBMC sample from before ART initiation plus at least two post-ART samples. All participants with HIV were treated in the United States of America. Before DNA extraction, cryopreserved samples containing 1-10 million PBMC were thawed and washed. At the time of the earliest PBMC sample, participants with HIV were aged between roughly 23 and 60 years. PBMC samples from each participant spanned 1-4 timepoints before ART initiation and 2-8 timepoints after ART initiation, with a median of 7 samples. For every participant, serial HIV viral load, CD4+ T-cell count, ART history and demographic data were obtained. Using a Qiagen kit on a QIAcube, genomic DNA was extracted from unsorted PBMC, with samples processed in batches of 12. The immunoSEQ hsTCRB v3.0 assay was used at survey level resolution to sequence the TRB variable region. A depth of about 35,000-55,000 T-cell genomes per sample was targeted for TRB sequencing. An Illumina MiSeq with a v3 150-cycle kit was used to sequence the pooled TRB libraries. The authors processed their data as follows. Repertoire analysis was run in R within a reproducible Nextflow workflow that covered QC, data transformation and analysis. LymphoSeq2, an R package for exploring AIRR-Seq data, was used to implement the custom analyses. A few samples that yielded fewer than 5000 total TRB sequences were excluded, so that approximately 200 HIV repertoires were analyzed. Among the 188 retained HIV repertoires, 55 to 65 were collected before ART initiation and some 130 were collected after ART initiation. Each repertoire was downsampled to 5000 TRB nucleotide sequences, and summary statistics were averaged across 100 downsampling iterations. The analysis kept only TRB sequences whose CDR3 regions were at least seven amino acids long. Two measures captured diversity: a Shannon entropy-derived clonality score and the Gini coefficient. In the repertoire networks, any two of the top 5000 CDR3 amino acid sequences were linked whenever the two sequences differed by an edit distance of one. Antigen specificity groups and MHC restriction were predicted for TRB CDR3 amino acid sequences with GLIPH2. To flag known CMV, EBV, HIV or tissue antigen associations, CDR3 amino acid sequences were matched against VDJdb and McPAS-TCR. Pre-ART, post-ART and control groups were compared with Wilcoxon signed-rank tests and Holm-Bonferroni correction. The immuneACCESS repertoire file appears here via TCRdb, limited to in-frame rearrangements. These files lack a portion of the clones; in checked studies, under half of the deficit traces to unresolved V genes, and the cause of the others is not known. The V and J calls and clone size were taken over from that table, and D and trimming were inferred from the DNA. Recorded for this sample are tens of thousands of clones; about 88% of them occurred a single time. Approximately 4.9% of the sample belongs to the ten largest clones.

The sequences come from unsorted PBMCs, collected roughly 2.9 years before starting antiretroviral therapy. The sequence joins TRBV2 to TRBJ1-4; the D gene lacks a confident call. This receptor was obtained from a woman under 40 with HIV. The nucleotides are TGTGCCAGCACACTTCAGCCTACCACCGTGATCTCAACTAATGAAAAACTGTTTTTT. Its amino acids are CASTLQPTTVISTNEKLFF.